This T cell receptor beta chain was found in a study of cytomegalovirus exposure and HLA in healthy donors (dated by TCRdb to 2016 to 2017). About the study as a whole: According to a later analysis, the 110 or so validation repertoires were produced on the same platform as the 680 or so repertoires of the first cohort. The study was designed to test whether signatures of past pathogen exposure could be identified by cataloging public T cell receptors. Besides the first cohort of about 730 subjects, a separate validation cohort made up of around 120 different subjects was used. To predict cytomegalovirus infection status, the study brought together high-throughput TCR immunosequencing, statistical association of individual TCRs with disease status, and machine learning. Study-wide conclusions, independent of this receptor: In vitro tests confirmed that three of the cytomegalovirus-associated TCR beta chains recognize cytomegalovirus antigens. A total of fewer than 200 TCR beta chains were listed by the study as associated with cytomegalovirus. Cytomegalovirus status was reported to be diagnosed by the classifier with high specificity and sensitivity in both the original and validation cohorts. It was suggested by the authors that the approach could potentially be generalized to other disease states and immunological phenotypes. In a later analysis, TCRs clustered in the first cohort were found to also tend to co-occur in the approximately 120 validation repertoires, with approximately 94% of cluster scores above 0. While some public TCRs were present in many individuals, most TCR sequences turned up only very rarely across donors. A later analysis lacked HLA typing for the validation cohort, so it scored co-occurrence in that cohort across all 110 or so repertoires.

The library was generated by the immunoSEQ multiplex PCR assay. Per the original workflow: A statistical classification framework was developed to diagnose cytomegalovirus status using the catalog of TCR beta chain sequences. As stored in TCRdb, this immuneACCESS dataset retains in-frame rearrangements with V and J assigned. A fraction of the clones does not appear; measured against another copy, unresolved V genes explain less than half of the discrepancy, and the remainder lacks a known reason. The V and J calls and clone size are taken from that table; D and trimming were inferred from the DNA. The sample profile shows roughly 150,000 clones; about 90% of them were found once. Jointly, the top ten make up approximately 5% of the sample. The donors were included in the validation cohort of over a hundred subjects, a group kept apart from the roughly 610-subject first cohort. Between the V and J ends, shortened by 1 base and 3 bases respectively, the junction contains 12 bases. The CDR3, from cysteine to phenylalanine, totals 15 residues. Only CDR3 DNA is held: 45 bases, read in frame from base 1. From the germline V gene, CDR1 is SGHVS and CDR2 is FNYEAQ.

Notes on this clone: Its antigen target is currently unknown. Base qualities are not recorded, but no much larger clone differs from it by a single base.

The source is a woman aged 25 to 39 in good health and CMV-seronegative. Sequenced: PBMCs. The rearrangement joined TRBV7-6 to TRBJ1-2, and possibly TRBD1, on 5 matching bases. The DNA sequence is TGTGCCAGCAGCTTAGAGGCAGGGACCTACTATGGCTACACCTTC. Its amino acids are CASSLEAGTYYGYTF.